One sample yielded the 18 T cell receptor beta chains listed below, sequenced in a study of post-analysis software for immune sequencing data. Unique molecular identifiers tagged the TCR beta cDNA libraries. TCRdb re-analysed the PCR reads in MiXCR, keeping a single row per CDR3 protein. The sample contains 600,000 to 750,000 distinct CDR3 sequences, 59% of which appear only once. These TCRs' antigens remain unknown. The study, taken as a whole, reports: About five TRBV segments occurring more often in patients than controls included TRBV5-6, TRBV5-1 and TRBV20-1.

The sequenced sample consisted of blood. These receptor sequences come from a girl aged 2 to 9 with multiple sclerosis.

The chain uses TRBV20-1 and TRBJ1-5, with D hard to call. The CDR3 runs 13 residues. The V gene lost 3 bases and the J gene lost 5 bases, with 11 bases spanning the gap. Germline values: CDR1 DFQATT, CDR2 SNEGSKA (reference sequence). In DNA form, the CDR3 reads TGCAGTGCTAGCGCTGGGGAGTATCAGCCCCAGCATTTT. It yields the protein CSASAGEYQPQHF.

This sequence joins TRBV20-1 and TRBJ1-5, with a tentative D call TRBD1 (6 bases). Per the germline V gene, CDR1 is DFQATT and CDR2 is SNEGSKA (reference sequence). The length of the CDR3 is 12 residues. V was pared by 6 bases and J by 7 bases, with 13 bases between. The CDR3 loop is CSAREGVQPQHF. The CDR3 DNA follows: TGCAGTGCGCGTGAGGGGGTGCAGCCCCAGCATTTT.

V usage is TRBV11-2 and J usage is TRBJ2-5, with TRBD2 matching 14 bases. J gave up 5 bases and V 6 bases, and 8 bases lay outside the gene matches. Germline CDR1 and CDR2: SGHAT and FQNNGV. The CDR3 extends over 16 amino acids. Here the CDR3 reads CASSLTSGRGGETQYF. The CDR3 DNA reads TGTGCCAGCAGTTTGACTAGCGGGAGGGGAGGGGAGACCCAGTACTTC.

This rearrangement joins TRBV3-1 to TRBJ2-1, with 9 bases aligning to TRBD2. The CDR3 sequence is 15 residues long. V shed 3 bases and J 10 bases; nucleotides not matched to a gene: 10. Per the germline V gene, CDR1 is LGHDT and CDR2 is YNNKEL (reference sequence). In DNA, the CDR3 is TGTGCCAGCAGCCATGAGGAAGCGGGAGGACGAGAGCAGTTCTTC. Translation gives CASSHEEAGGREQFF.

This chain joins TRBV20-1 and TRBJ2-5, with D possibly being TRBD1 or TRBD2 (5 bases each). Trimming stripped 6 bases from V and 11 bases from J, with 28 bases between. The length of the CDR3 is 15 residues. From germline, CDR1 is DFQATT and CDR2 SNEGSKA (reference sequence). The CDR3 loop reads CSATGIGGRFNEQYF. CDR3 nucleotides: TGCAGTGCCACCGGTATTGGGGGAAGATTCAATGAGCAGTACTTC.

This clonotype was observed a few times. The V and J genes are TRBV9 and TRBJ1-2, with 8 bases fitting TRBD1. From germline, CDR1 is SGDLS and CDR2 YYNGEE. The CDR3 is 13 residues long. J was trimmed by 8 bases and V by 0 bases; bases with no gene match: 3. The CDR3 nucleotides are TGTGCCAGCAGCGTAGCAAGGGACAGGGGCTACACCTTC. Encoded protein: CASSVARDRGYTF.

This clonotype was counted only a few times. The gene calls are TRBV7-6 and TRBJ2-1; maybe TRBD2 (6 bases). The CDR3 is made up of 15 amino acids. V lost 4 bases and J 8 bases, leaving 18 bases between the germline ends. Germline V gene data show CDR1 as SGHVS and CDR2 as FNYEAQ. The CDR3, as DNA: TGTGCCAGCAGCTCGAGAGGCGGGAAGGGAGATGAGCAGTTCTTC. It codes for CASSSRGGKGDEQFF. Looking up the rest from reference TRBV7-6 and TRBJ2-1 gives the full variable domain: GAGVSQSPRYKVTKRGQDVALRCDPISGHVSLYWYRQALGQGPEFLTYFNYEAQQDKSGLPNDRFSAERPEGSISTLTIQRTEQRDSAMYRCASSSRGGKGDEQFFGPGTRLTVL.

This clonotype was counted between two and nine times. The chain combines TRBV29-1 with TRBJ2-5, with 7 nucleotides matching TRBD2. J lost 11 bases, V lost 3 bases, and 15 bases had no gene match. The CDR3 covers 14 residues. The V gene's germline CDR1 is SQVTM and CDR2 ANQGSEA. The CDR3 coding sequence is TGCAGCGTTGACTACGGGGAGGGATTCGGGGAGCAGTACTTC. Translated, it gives CSVDYGEGFGEQYF.

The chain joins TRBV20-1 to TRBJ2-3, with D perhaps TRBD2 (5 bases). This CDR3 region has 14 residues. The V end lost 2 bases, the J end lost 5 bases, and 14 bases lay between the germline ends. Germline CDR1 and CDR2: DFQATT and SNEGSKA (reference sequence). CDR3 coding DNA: TGCAGTGCTAGACTAGCCGCAGGCGTAGATACGCAGTATTTT. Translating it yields CSARLAAGVDTQYF.

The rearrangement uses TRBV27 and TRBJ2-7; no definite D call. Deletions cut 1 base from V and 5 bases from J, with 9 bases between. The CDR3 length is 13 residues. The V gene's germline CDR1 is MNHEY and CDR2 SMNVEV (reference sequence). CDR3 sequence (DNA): TGTGCCAGCAGTTTATACAGCCATGACGAGCAGTACTTC. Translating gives CASSLYSHDEQYF.

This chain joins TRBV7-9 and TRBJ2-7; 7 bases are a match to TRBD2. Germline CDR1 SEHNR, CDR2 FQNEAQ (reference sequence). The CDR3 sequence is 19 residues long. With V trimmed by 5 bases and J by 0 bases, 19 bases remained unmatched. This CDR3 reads CASSGGPAGGKVSSYEQYF. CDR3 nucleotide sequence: TGTGCCAGCAGCGGCGGGCCGGCCGGGGGGAAGGTTAGCTCCTACGAGCAGTACTTC.

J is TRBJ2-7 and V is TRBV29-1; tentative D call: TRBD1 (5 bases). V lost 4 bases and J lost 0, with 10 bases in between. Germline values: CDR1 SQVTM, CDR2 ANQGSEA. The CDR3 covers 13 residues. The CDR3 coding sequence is TGCAGCGTTGGGCAGGGCTTCTCCTACGAGCAGTACTTC. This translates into CSVGQGFSYEQYF.

Here the CDR3 DNA reads TGTGCCAGCAGTCCTACCCATGGGGGATCCTACGAGCAGTACTTC. As protein: CASSPTHGGSYEQYF. The V call is TRBV28, the J call TRBJ2-7, with D perhaps assigned TRBD1 or TRBD2 (5 bases each). CDR1 and CDR2 (germline): MDHEN, SYDVKM. The CDR3 length is 15 residues. Trimming took 5 bases from V and 1 from J, leaving 15 bases between them.

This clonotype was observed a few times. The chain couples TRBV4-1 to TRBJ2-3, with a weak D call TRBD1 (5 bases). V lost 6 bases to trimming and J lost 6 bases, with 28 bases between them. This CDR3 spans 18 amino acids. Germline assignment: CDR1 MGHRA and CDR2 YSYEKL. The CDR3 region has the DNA TGCGCCAGCAGTCCCACGGAGCGCCCGAGAAGGGCAGGGGATACGCAGTATTTT. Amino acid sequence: CASSPTERPRRAGDTQYF.

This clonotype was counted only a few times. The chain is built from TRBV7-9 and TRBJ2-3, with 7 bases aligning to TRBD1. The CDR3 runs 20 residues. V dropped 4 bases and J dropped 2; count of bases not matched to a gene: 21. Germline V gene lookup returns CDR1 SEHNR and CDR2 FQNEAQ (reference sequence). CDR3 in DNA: TGTGCCAGCAGCTCACAACCTAGTGCGTACGACAGGGCTTACACAGATACGCAGTATTTT. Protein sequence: CASSSQPSAYDRAYTDTQYF. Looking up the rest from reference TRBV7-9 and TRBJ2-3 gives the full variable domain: DTGVSQNPRHKITKRGQNVTFRCDPISEHNRLYWYRQTLGQGPEFLTYFQNEAQLEKSRLLSDRFSAERPKGSFSTLEIQRTEQGDSAMYLCASSSQPSAYDRAYTDTQYFGPGTRLTVL.

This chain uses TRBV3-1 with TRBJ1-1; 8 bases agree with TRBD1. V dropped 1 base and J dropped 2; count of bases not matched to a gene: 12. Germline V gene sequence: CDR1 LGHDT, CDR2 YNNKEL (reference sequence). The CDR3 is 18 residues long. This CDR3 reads CASSQVAGQGVRNTEAFF. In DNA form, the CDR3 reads TGTGCCAGCAGCCAAGTAGCCGGACAGGGAGTTCGTAACACTGAAGCTTTCTTT.

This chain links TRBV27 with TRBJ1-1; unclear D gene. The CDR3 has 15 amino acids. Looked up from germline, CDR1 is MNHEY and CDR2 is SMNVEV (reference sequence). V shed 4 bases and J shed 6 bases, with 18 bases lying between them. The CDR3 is CASSSGEERDAEAFF. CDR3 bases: TGTGCCAGCAGTTCCGGCGAAGAAAGGGATGCTGAAGCTTTCTTT.

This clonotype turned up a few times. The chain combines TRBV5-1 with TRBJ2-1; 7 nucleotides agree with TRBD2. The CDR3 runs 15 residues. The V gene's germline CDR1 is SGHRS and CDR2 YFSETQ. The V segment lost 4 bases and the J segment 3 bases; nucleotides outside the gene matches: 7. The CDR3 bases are TGCGCCAGCAGCCTGGGAGGGACCAACTACAATGAGCAGTTCTTC. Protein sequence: CASSLGGTNYNEQFF. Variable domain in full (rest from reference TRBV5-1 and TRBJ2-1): KAGVTQTPRYLIKTRGQQVTLSCSPISGHRSVSWYQQTPGQGLQFLFEYFSETQRNKGNFPGRFSGRQFSNSRSEMNVSTLELGDSALYLCASSLGGTNYNEQFFGPGTRLTVL.